This entry concerns a single T cell receptor beta chain. The antigen is not known. The sample comes from a study of T-cell memory formation after mild COVID-19. Study-wide points: Clones that got smaller from day 15 to 85 had even CD4/CD8, while clones growing later tipped toward CD4+. There was no confirmation that second-wave clones peaking on day 37 were SARS-CoV-2 specific. Some SARS-CoV-2-responding clones were already detected in memory before infection.

Losses at the gene ends were 5 bases for V and 0 bases for J; bases not matched to a gene: 11. The length of the CDR3 is 18 residues. Germline V gene data show CDR1 as PRHDT and CDR2 as FYEKMQ (reference sequence). TCRdb itself ran the 5' RACE reads through MiXCR, one entry per CDR3 protein. The sample carries about 420,000 distinct CDR3 sequences, under 25% recorded once. The receptor was derived from an adult woman who had mild COVID-19 (a few samples of this study predate the infection). Cell type and time point are not known. The source material was PBMCs or a T cell subset sorted from them (not recorded which). The V and J genes are TRBV13 and TRBJ2-3, with 10 bases matching TRBD2. CDR3 DNA sequence: TGTGCCAGCAGCCCAGAGGCTAGCGGGGGCCCTAGCACAGATACGCAGTATTTT. It specifies CASSPEASGGPSTDTQYF.